Sequencing of this T cell receptor beta chain was carried out in a study of molecular identifiers for immune sequencing clone quantification (dated by TCRdb to the late 2010s). About the full investigation: In a replicate experiment, RNA from roughly 20,000 or 100,000 naive CD8 T cells was split into five aliquots, four of which were sequenced. This methods study benchmarked molecular-identifier clustering-based TCR repertoire sequencing (MIDCIRS) and TCR RNA copy counting, using CD8 T cells to do so. Paper-wide results and their limitations: The naive libraries included spiked-in Jurkat TCR RNA (10 copies' worth), and this Jurkat TCR RNA is not part of the donor repertoire. Highly expanded clone sizes could be underestimated because identical TCR molecules may share a barcode. Even against a background of about a million naive CD8 T cells, spiked-in Jurkat TCR RNA amounting to a single cell's worth was reported to be detectable. When barcode sub-clustering was left out, chimeric consensus sequences inflated TCR diversity, with chimeras reaching as high as 47%. Clones above 20 RNA copies held over 99% of molecules in CMV-specific effector cells but under 1% in naive cells. Modeling indicated around 3.2 TCR RNA copies recovered per cell, compared with 9 to 10 by digital PCR, which implies a capture efficiency of 25% to 35%.

The method was PCR. TCRdb names Illumina HiSeq 4000 as the instrument used. Bulk TCR libraries were generated as previously described, with the TCR primers listed in Table S5 used. Total RNA was purified with the Qiagen AllPrep DNA/RNA kit. Before analysis, reads from multiple sequencing runs of one library were combined. The study's own analysis went as follows. Reads were retained only if an exact TCR constant sequence was present, and the retained reads were trimmed to 150 nt and grouped according to their 12-nt molecular barcodes. Reads in each barcode group were sub-clustered using a 15% Levenshtein threshold, and a quality-weighted consensus sequence was built for each RNA molecule. Non-functional sequences were excluded, and lower-count sequences lying one edit away from another sequence were also excluded. Barcode sub-clusters with fewer than 20% of the maximum read count were removed, based on fitting two negative binomial distributions. TCRdb passed the public sequencing reads through fastp at Q25 and MiXCR, retaining productive beta sequences. Entries that share a CDR3 protein sequence are merged under the most common genes and DNA. In this record, the V and J calls reflect TCRdb's handling and not the investigators' own analysis. For this sample the table gives 350,000 or so distinct CDR3 sequences, of which roughly 23% were detected only once. The top ten clones comprise approximately 0.83% of the sample.

Reading the germline V gene (reference sequence) gives CDR1 MNHNY and CDR2 SVGAGI. The germline V and J ends show losses of 3 bases and 7 bases respectively, and no gene match explains 11 bases of the junction. The CDR3 spans 15 residues, from the cysteine through the phenylalanine. Only the CDR3 portion is preserved as DNA: 45 bases, with reading frame beginning at the first base. In its sample, this clonotype was seen a few times. Which antigen it targets is not known. Per-base quality was not reported, and no clone a single base away is much larger than it. Libraries of naive CD8 T cells were built from anywhere between roughly 19,000 and 1,000,000 sorted cells, with 10%, 30% or 50% of the purified RNA used. Naive CD8 T cells, defined as CD8+CD4-CCR7+CD45RA+, were FACS-sorted into RLT Plus buffer on a BD FACSAria II. Approximately 9 TCR copies' worth of Jurkat RNA were spiked into roughly 20,000-1,000,000 naive CD8 T cell samples to test detection sensitivity. Enrichment of CD8 T cells was done with RosetteSep CD8+ T Cell Enrichment Cocktail plus Ficoll-Paque, and ACK red cell lysis came afterward.

The chain is made from TRBV6-6 and TRBJ1-1; 7 nucleotides in the junction match TRBD1. The sequence was obtained from a human donor in good health. Some libraries in this study had Jurkat cell RNA spiked in. Source material: naive CD8+ T cells from blood, with Jurkat cell RNA spiked in. The cell subset or site label for this specimen denotes: FACS-sorted CD8+CD4-CCR7+CD45RA+ naive T cells. The CDR3 region: CASSYLGGTAIEAFF. The DNA is TGTGCCAGCAGTTATTTAGGGGGCACAGCCATTGAAGCTTTCTTT.